The 17 T cell receptor beta chains below all came from one sample that was sequenced in a study of CD8 T cells in ankylosing spondylitis. The study, taken as a whole, reports: For ankylosing spondylitis blood, a TCR beta motif of fewer than 10 highly homologous variants appeared characteristic.

TCRdb fed the 5' RACE reads into MiXCR, producing one record per CDR3 protein. The profile shows roughly 370,000 distinct CDR3 sequences, 20% to 25% of them singletons. These TCRs' antigens remain unknown. The sequenced sample consisted of blood, either unsorted or a sorted T cell fraction (not recorded which). The receptors come from a male donor with ankylosing spondylitis.

The chain couples TRBV5-1 to TRBJ2-1; D may match TRBD1 or TRBD2 (5 bases each). The CDR3 has 18 residues. Per the germline V gene, CDR1 is SGHRS and CDR2 is YFSETQ. The V end lost 4 bases, the J end lost 9 bases, and 29 bases lay between the germline ends. The DNA of the CDR3 is TGCGCCAGCAGCCTACCGACAGTATGGGGGAGCCCCAATAGTGAGCAGTTCTTC. It encodes CASSLPTVWGSPNSEQFF.

This clonotype was counted only a few times. This chain joins TRBV12-3 or TRBV12-4 and TRBJ2-4, with TRBD1 matching 8 bases. This CDR3 has 13 residues. With V trimmed by 5 bases and J by 7 bases, 4 bases remained unmatched. In DNA form, the CDR3 reads TGTGCCAGCAGTGCACACAGGGGGAACATTCAGTACTTC. Translation gives CASSAHRGNIQYF.

The V and J genes are TRBV3-1 and TRBJ2-5; D is undetermined. CDR1 is LGHDT and CDR2 is YNNKEL in the germline V gene (reference sequence). V was cut by 3 bases and J by 4 bases, with 12 bases left in between. The CDR3 runs to 14 residues. The CDR3 here is CASSQRTVGETQYF. CDR3 nucleotides: TGTGCCAGCAGCCAGCGAACGGTAGGAGAGACCCAGTACTTC.

This clonotype was counted between two and nine times. The chain uses TRBV6-1 and TRBJ1-5; D unresolved. Trimming cost V 4 bases and J 5 bases, with 15 bases left between them. Germline V lookup: CDR1 MNHNS, CDR2 SASEGT. The CDR3 runs 15 residues. The CDR3 loop is CASSVRRAEYQPQHF. In DNA form, the CDR3 reads TGTGCCAGCAGTGTAAGGAGGGCCGAGTATCAGCCCCAGCATTTT.

V is TRBV28 and J is TRBJ2-7; D is possibly TRBD1 (5 bases). Between the trimmed V and J ends, which lost 7 bases and 6 bases, there was a span of 19 bases. This CDR3 spans 14 amino acids. CDR1 and CDR2 from the germline V gene are MDHEN and SYDVKM. The CDR3 reads CASTLGPLAGEQYF. CDR3 coding DNA: TGTGCCAGCACCCTGGGGCCGCTCGCTGGCGAGCAGTACTTC. The entire variable domain, with the rest obtained from reference TRBV28 and TRBJ2-7, is as follows: DVKVTQSSRYLVKRTGEKVFLECVQDMDHENMFWYRQDPGLGLRLIYFSYDVKMKEKGDIPEGYSVSREKKERFSLILESASTNQTSMYLCASTLGPLAGEQYFGPGTRLTVT.

The V and J genes are TRBV20-1 and TRBJ2-7; 7 nucleotides line up with TRBD1. V trimming: 0 bases; J trimming: 1 base; junction bases outside the gene matches: 3. This CDR3 is 14 amino acids long. In germline, CDR1 is DFQATT, CDR2 SNEGSKA (reference sequence). The CDR3 bases are TGCAGTGCTAGAGAGGACAGGTGGTCCTACGAGCAGTACTTC. The encoded protein is CSAREDRWSYEQYF.

The table lists this clonotype with a few counts. The genes are TRBV20-1 and TRBJ2-7; 10 nucleotides line up with TRBD2. CDR1 and CDR2 from the germline V gene are DFQATT and SNEGSKA (reference sequence). The CDR3 extends over 12 amino acids. Unmatched junction bases numbered 7, after V lost 5 bases and J lost 9 bases. The CDR3 sequence is CSARTSGVGQYF. CDR3 bases: TGCAGTGCTCGGACTAGCGGAGTCGGGCAGTACTTC.

The rearrangement uses TRBV20-1 and TRBJ2-1; tentative D call: TRBD2 (6 bases). CDR1 DFQATT and CDR2 SNEGSKA come from the germline V gene (reference sequence). The CDR3 consists of 13 residues. The CDR3 DNA is TGCAGGAGTCTAGCGAGCTCCTACAATGAGCAGTTCTTC. It encodes CRSLASSYNEQFF.

This chain joins TRBV4-3 and TRBJ1-4; weak D call: TRBD1 (6 bases). V lost 3 bases to trimming and J lost 5 bases, with 19 bases between them. The CDR3 loop spans 17 amino acids. Per the germline V gene, CDR1 is LGHNA and CDR2 is YSLEER. The DNA for the CDR3 is TGCGCCAGCAGCCATGAAGATGTGGGGACAAGGAATGAAAAACTGTTTTTT. It codes for CASSHEDVGTRNEKLFF.

The chain combines TRBV11-2 with TRBJ1-1; TRBD1 might be the D (5 bases). CDR3 length equals 15 residues. Germline-derived CDR1 and CDR2 are SGHAT and FQNNGV. V lost 3 bases and J 10 bases, leaving 21 bases between the germline ends. The CDR3 region is CASSFGGKTDLGAFF. As DNA, the CDR3 is TGTGCCAGCAGCTTCGGGGGTAAGACAGACTTAGGAGCTTTCTTT. The full variable domain, in which reference TRBV11-2 and TRBJ1-1 provide the parts outside the CDR3, is EAGVAQSPRYKIIEKRQSVAFWCNPISGHATLYWYQQILGQGPKLLIQFQNNGVVDDSQLPKDRFSAERLKGVDSTLKIQPAKLEDSAVYLCASSFGGKTDLGAFFGQGTRLTVV.

The sample holds a few counts of this clonotype. A read error may produce the germline difference seen at one junction end. V is TRBV4-2 and J is TRBJ2-1, with D possibly TRBD2 on 5 matching bases. CDR1 and CDR2 from the germline V gene are LGHNA and YNFKEQ. This CDR3 region has 15 residues. CDR3 DNA: TGTGCCAGCAGCCAAGATGGCGGGTCCTTCAATGAGCAGTTCTTC. Its translation is CASSQDGGSFNEQFF.

This clonotype came up a few times. The rearrangement uses TRBV5-1 and TRBJ2-3; D ambiguous. CDR3 length equals 14 residues. Germline CDR1 reads SGHRS; CDR2 reads YFSETQ. V dropped 1 base and J dropped 2 bases, with 8 bases sitting between them. For the CDR3, the DNA is TGCGCCAGCAGCTTGATGCCAGCCACAGATACGCAGTATTTT. Translation gives CASSLMPATDTQYF.

The table lists this clonotype with a few counts. The rearrangement joins TRBV11-2 to TRBJ2-3; TRBD1 matches at 7 bases. Germline values: CDR1 SGHAT, CDR2 FQNNGV. V shed 2 bases and J 4 bases; nucleotides not matched to a gene: 6. CDR3 length equals 15 residues. The CDR3 region is CASSLRGQVPDTQYF. In DNA, the CDR3 is TGTGCCAGCAGCTTACGAGGACAGGTACCAGATACGCAGTATTTT.

The rearrangement links TRBV2 to TRBJ2-1, with TRBD2 matching over 7 bases. Germline-derived CDR1 and CDR2 are SNHLY and FYNNEI. This CDR3 region has 16 residues. V lost 6 bases to trimming and J lost 3 bases; unmatched junction nucleotides: 11. The DNA of the CDR3 is TGTGCCAGCAGCGGGATAGTAGCGGGTGTCTACAATGAGCAGTTCTTC. Its translation: CASSGIVAGVYNEQFF.

This chain connects TRBV10-3 to TRBJ1-2, with TRBD1 matching 12 bases. Losses at the gene ends were 5 bases for V and 7 bases for J; bases not matched to a gene: 5. The length of the CDR3 is 14 residues. The germline gives CDR1 ENHRY, CDR2 SYGVKD. The CDR3 sequence: CAISPGQGASGYTF. CDR3 nucleotide sequence: TGTGCCATCAGTCCGGGACAGGGGGCTAGTGGCTACACCTTC.

This clonotype was seen a handful of times. The chain carries TRBV7-2 and TRBJ2-2; D ambiguous. Trimming cost V 0 bases and J 7 bases, with 12 bases left between them. The V gene's germline CDR1 is SGHTA and CDR2 FQGNSA. The CDR3 sequence is 15 residues long. The CDR3 sequence: CASSLATRVGGELFF. In DNA, the CDR3 is TGTGCCAGCAGCTTAGCGACCCGAGTCGGCGGGGAGCTGTTTTTT.

V gene TRBV10-2 combines with J gene TRBJ2-2, with 9 bases matching TRBD2. V was pared by 6 bases and J by 4 bases, with 6 bases of the junction left unmatched. CDR3 length equals 15 residues. Germline V gene sequence: CDR1 WSHSY, CDR2 SAAADI. CDR3 in amino acids: CASRFSGSGTGELFF. The DNA of the CDR3 is TGCGCCAGCAGATTTAGCGGGAGCGGCACCGGGGAGCTGTTTTTT.